Sequencing of this T cell receptor (beta chain) was carried out in a study of neurological immune-mediated disorders. Study-wide results and caveats: Association with the multiple sclerosis repertoire cluster was not found for any clinical or MRI feature. When the repertoires were grouped phylogenetically, those of 18 of the 34 multiple sclerosis patients came together in a single cluster of related CDR3 sequences, which points to a possible repertoire-level signature.

Synthesis of cDNA was accomplished via 5'RACE employing 10-nucleotide random UMIs. TCRdb ran MiXCR on the 5' RACE reads and lists one entry per CDR3 protein. The data contain roughly 70,000 distinct CDR3 sequences, roughly 3.9% of them seen just once; the ten biggest clones take up under 1.5%. V lost 1 base and J 4 bases, leaving 8 bases between the germline ends. Germline CDR1 is SGHKS and CDR2 is YYEKEE (reference sequence). The CDR3 runs to 13 residues. This clonotype showed up many times. Its target is unknown. The J gene is TRBJ1-1, the V gene TRBV5-5; the D is unclear. The clonotype originates from a man between 25 and 39 years old with multiple sclerosis. The sequenced material came from PBMCs. CDR3 protein: CASSLSGGTEAFF. The CDR3 DNA sequence: TGTGCCAGCAGCTTGTCGGGCGGCACTGAAGCTTTCTTT.